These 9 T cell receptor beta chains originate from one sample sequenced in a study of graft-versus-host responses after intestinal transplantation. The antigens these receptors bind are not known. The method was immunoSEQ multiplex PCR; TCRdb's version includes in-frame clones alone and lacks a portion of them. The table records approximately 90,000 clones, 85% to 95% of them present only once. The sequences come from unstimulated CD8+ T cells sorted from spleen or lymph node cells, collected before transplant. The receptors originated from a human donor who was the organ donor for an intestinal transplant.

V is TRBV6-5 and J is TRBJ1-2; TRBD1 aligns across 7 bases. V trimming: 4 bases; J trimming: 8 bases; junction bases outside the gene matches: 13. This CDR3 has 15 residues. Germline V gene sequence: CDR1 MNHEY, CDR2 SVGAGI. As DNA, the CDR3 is TGTGCCAGCAGTTTGGCCTCGAGACAGGGAGAAGGCTACACCTTC. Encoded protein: CASSLASRQGEGYTF.

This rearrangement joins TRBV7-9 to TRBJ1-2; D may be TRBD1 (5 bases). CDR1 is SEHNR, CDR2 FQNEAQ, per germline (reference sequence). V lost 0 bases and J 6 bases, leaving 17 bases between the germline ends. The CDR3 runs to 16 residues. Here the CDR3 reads CASSLAGSGNLDGYTF. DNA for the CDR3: TGTGCCAGCAGCTTAGCCGGCTCAGGGAACTTGGATGGCTACACCTTC.

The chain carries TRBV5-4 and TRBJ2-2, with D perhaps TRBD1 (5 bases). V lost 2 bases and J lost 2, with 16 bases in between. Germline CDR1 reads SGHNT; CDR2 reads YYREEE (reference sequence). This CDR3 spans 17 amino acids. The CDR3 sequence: CASSFPPGHGNTGELFF. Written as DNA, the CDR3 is TGTGCCAGCAGCTTCCCTCCCGGACACGGCAACACCGGGGAGCTGTTTTTT. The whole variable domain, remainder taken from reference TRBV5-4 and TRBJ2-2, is ETGVTQSPTHLIKTRGQQVTLRCSSQSGHNTVSWYQQALGQGPQFIFQYYREEENGRGNFPPRFSGLQFPNYSSELNVNALELDDSALYLCASSFPPGHGNTGELFFGEGSRLTVL.

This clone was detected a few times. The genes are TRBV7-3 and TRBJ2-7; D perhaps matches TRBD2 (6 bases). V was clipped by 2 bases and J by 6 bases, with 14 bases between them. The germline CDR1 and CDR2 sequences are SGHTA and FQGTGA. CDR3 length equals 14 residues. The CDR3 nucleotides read TGTGCCAGCAGCTTACCTCTGACGCGGGGCGAGCAGTACTTC. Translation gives CASSLPLTRGEQYF.

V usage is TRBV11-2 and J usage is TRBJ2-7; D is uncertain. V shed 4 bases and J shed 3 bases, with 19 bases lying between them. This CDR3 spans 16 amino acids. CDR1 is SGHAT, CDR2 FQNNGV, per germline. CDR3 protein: CASSSIKGITLYEQYF. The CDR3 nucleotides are TGTGCCAGCAGCTCCATTAAGGGAATAACTCTCTACGAGCAGTACTTC.

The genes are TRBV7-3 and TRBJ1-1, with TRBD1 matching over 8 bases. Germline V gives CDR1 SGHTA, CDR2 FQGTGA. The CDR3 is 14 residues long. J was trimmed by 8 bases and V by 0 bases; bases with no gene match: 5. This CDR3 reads CASSLTTGGPEAFF. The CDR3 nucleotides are TGTGCCAGCAGCTTAACCACAGGGGGACCGGAAGCTTTCTTT.

Here the CDR3 DNA reads TGTGCCAGCAGCGATGGACAGGGGATTAACTATGGCTACACCTTC. Its protein product is CASSDGQGINYGYTF. The rearrangement links TRBV2 to TRBJ1-2; 9 nucleotides match TRBD1. Germline lookup yields CDR1 SNHLY and CDR2 FYNNEI. The CDR3 extends over 15 amino acids. Losses at the gene ends were 6 bases for V and 1 base for J; bases not matched to a gene: 6.

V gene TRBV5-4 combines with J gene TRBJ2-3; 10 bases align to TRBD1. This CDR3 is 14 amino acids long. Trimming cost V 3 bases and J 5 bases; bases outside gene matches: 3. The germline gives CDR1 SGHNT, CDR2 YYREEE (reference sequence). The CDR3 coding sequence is TGTGCCAGCAGCTCCGGACAGGGGGTAGATACGCAGTATTTT. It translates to CASSSGQGVDTQYF. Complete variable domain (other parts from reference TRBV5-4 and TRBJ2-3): ETGVTQSPTHLIKTRGQQVTLRCSSQSGHNTVSWYQQALGQGPQFIFQYYREEENGRGNFPPRFSGLQFPNYSSELNVNALELDDSALYLCASSSGQGVDTQYFGPGTRLTVL.

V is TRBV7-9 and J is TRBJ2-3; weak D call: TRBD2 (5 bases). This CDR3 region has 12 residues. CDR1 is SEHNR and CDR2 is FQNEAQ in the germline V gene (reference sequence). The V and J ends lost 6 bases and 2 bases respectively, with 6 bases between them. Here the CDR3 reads CASRAVTDTQYF. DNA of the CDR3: TGTGCCAGCAGAGCGGTCACAGATACGCAGTATTTT.